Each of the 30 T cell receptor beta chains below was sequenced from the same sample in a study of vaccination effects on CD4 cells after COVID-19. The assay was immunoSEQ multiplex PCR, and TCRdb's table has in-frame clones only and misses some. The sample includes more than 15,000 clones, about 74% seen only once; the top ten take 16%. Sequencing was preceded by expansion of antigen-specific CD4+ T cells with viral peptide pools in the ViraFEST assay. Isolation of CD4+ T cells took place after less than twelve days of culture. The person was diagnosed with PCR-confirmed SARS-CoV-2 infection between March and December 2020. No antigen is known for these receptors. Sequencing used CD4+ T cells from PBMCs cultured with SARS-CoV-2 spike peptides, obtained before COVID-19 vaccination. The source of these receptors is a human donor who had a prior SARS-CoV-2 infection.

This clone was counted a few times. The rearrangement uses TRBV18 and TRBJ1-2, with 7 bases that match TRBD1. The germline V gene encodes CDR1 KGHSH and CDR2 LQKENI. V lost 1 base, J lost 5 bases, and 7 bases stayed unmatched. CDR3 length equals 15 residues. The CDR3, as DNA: TGTGCCAGCTCACCACAACCGGGACAGAGGTATGGCTACACCTTC. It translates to CASSPQPGQRYGYTF. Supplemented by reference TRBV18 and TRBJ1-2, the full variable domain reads NAGVMQNPRHLVRRRGQEARLRCSPMKGHSHVYWYRQLPEEGLKFMVYLQKENIIDESGMPKERFSAEFPKEGPSILRIQQVVRGDSAAYFCASSPQPGQRYGYTFGSGTRLTVV.

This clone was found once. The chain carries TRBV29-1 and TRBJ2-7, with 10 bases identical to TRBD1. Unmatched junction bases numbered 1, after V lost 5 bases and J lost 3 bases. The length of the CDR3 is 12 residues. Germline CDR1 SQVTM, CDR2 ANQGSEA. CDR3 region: CSVRTGGYEQYF. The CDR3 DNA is TGCAGCGTTCGGACAGGGGGCTACGAGCAGTACTTC.

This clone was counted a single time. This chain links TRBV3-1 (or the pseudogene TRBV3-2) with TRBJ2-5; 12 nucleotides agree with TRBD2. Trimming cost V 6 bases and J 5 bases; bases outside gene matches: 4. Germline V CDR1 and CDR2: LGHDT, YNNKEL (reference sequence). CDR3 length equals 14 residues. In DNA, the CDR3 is TGTGCCAGCAGTTTCGGGACTAGCGGGGAGACCCAGTACTTC. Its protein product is CASSFGTSGETQYF.

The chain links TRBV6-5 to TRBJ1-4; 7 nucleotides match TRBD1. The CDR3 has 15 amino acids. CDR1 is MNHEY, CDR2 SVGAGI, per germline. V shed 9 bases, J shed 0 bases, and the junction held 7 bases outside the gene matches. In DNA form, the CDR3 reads TGTGCCAGGACTCAGGGGGGAGCAACTAATGAAAAACTGTTTTTT. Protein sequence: CARTQGGATNEKLFF.

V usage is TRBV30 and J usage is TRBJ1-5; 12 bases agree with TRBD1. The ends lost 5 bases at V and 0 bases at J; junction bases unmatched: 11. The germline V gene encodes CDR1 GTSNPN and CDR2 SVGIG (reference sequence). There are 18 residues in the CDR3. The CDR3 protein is CAWGSGTGGPYSNQPQHF. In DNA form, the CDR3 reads TGTGCCTGGGGGTCCGGGACAGGGGGCCCGTATAGCAATCAGCCCCAGCATTTT.

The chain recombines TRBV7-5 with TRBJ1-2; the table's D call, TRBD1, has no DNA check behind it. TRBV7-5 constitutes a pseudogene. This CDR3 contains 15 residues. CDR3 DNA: TGTGCCAGAAGCTTAGCTTTTCAGGGTTCTAATGGCTACACCTTC. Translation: CARSLAFQGSNGYTF.

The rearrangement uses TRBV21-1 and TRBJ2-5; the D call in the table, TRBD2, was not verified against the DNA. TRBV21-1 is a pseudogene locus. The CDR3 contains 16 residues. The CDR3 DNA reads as TGTGCCAGCAGCAATGTCCCCAGTTCGGGTGAAGAGACCCAGTACTTC. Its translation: CASSNVPSSGEETQYF.

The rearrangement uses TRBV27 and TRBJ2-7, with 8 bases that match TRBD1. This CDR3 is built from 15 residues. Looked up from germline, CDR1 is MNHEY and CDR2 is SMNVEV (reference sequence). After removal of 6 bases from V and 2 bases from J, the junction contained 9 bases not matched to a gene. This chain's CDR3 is CASRPLRDRPYEQYF. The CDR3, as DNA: TGTGCCAGCAGACCCCTTCGGGACAGGCCCTACGAGCAGTACTTC.

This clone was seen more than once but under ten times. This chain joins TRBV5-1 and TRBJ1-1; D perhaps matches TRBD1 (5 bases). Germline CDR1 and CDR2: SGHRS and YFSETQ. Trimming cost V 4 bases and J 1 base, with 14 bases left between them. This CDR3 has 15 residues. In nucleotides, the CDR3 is TGCGCCAGCAGCCAAACTACAGGAGGGAACACTGAAGCTTTCTTT. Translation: CASSQTTGGNTEAFF.

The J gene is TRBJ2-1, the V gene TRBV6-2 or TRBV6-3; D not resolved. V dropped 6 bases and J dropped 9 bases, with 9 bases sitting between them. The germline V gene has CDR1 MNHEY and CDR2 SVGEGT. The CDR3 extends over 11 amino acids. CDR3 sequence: CASSSSLEQFF. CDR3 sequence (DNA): TGTGCCAGCAGCTCAAGCCTTGAGCAGTTCTTC.

The CDR3 sequence: CATSDPRGGQGSGEQFF. CDR3 nucleotides: TGTGCCACCAGTGATCCAAGGGGGGGACAGGGCTCGGGTGAGCAGTTCTTC. The chain recombines TRBV24-1 with TRBJ2-1, with 9 bases that match TRBD1. Losses at the gene ends were 3 bases for V and 9 bases for J; bases not matched to a gene: 14. CDR1 and CDR2 (germline): KGHDR, SFDVKD. This CDR3 has 17 residues.

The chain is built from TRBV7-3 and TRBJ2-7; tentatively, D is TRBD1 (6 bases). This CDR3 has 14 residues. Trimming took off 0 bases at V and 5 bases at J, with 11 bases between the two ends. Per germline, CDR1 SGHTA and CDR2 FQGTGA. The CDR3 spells CASSLTGTYHEQYF. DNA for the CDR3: TGTGCCAGCAGCTTAACCGGGACATACCACGAGCAGTACTTC. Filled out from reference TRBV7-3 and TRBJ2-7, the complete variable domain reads GAGVSQTPSNKVTEKGKYVELRCDPISGHTALYWYRQSLGQGPEFLIYFQGTGAADDSGLPNDRFFAVRPEGSVSTLKIQRTERGDSAVYLCASSLTGTYHEQYFGPGTRLTVT.

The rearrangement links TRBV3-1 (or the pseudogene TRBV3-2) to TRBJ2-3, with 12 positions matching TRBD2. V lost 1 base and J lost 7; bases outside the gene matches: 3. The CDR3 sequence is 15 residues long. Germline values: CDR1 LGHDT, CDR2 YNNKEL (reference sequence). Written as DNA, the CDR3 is TGTGCCAGCAGCCAAGGGACTAGCGGGGTCCATACGCAGTATTTT. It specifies CASSQGTSGVHTQYF.

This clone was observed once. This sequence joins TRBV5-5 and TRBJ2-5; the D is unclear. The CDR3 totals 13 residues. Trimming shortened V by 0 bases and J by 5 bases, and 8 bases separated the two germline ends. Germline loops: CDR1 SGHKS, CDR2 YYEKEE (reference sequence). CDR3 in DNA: TGTGCCAGCAGCTTGGATCCGCATGAGACCCAGTACTTC. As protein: CASSLDPHETQYF.

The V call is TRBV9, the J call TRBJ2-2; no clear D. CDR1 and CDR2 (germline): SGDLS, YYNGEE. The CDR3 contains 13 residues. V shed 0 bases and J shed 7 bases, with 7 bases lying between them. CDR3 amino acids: CASSVVWGGELFF. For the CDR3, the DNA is TGTGCCAGCAGCGTAGTGTGGGGCGGGGAGCTGTTTTTT.

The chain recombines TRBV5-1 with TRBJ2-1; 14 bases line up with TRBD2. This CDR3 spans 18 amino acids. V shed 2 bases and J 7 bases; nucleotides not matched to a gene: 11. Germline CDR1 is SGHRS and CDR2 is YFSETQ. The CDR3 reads CASSFKRLAGGDINEQFF. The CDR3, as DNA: TGCGCCAGCAGCTTTAAAAGACTAGCGGGAGGGGATATTAATGAGCAGTTCTTC.

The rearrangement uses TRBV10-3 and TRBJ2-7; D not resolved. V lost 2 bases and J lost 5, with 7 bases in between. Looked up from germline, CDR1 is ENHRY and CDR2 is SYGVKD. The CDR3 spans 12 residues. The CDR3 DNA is TGTGCCATCAGTGAGCCCGAGGACGAGCAGTACTTC. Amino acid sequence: CAISEPEDEQYF.

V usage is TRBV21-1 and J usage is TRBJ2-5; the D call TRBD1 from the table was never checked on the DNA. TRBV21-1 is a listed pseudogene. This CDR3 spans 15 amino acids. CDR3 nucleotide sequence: TGTGCCAGCAGCAAAGAGGCCAGGATCAGGGAGACCCAGTACTTC. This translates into CASSKEARIRETQYF.

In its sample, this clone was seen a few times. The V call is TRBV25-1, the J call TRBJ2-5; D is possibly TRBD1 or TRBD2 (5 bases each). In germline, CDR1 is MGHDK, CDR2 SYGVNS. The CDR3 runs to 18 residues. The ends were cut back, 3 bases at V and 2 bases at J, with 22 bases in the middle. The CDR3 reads CASSEGWDGIHLQETQYF. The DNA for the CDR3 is TGTGCCAGCAGTGAGGGGTGGGACGGAATTCACCTACAAGAGACCCAGTACTTC.

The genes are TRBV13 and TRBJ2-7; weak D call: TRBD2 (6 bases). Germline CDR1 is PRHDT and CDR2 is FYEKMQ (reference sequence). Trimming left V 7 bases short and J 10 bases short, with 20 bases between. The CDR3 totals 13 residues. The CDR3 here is CASNRLGGAQQYF. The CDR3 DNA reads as TGTGCCAGCAACAGGTTGGGAGGTGCCCAACAGTACTTC.

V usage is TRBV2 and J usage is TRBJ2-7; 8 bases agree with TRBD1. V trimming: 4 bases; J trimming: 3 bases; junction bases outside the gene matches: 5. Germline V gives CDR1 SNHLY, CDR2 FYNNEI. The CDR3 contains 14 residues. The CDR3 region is CASSVYGQGYEQYF. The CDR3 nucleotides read TGTGCCAGCAGTGTGTACGGACAGGGCTACGAGCAGTACTTC.

CDR3 sequence reads: CASGPGEGSTIYF. CDR3 nucleotides: TGTGCTAGTGGGCCGGGTGAAGGGAGCACCATATATTTT. This chain links TRBV12-5 with TRBJ1-3; D is undetermined. Trimming shortened V by 6 bases and J by 9 bases, and 15 bases separated the two germline ends. The CDR3 is made up of 13 amino acids. CDR1 is LGHNT and CDR2 is FRNRAP in the germline V gene.

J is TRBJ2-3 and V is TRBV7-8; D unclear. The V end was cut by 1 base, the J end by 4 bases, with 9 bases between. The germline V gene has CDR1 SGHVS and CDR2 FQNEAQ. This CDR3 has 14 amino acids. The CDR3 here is CASSLGRRSDTQYF. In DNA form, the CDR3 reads TGTGCCAGCAGCTTAGGCAGGCGGTCAGATACGCAGTATTTT. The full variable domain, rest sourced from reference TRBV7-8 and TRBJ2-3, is GAGVSQSPRYKVAKRGQDVALRCDPISGHVSLFWYQQALGQGPEFLTYFQNEAQLDKSGLPSDRFFAERPEGSVSTLKIQRTQQEDSAVYLCASSLGRRSDTQYFGPGTRLTVL.

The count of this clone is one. The CDR3 nucleotides are TGCGCCAGCAGCTTGCGGGCGGGAGGGCCATACGAGCAGTACTTC. Its translation is CASSLRAGGPYEQYF. The J gene is TRBJ2-7, the V gene TRBV5-1; 9 bases align to TRBD2. V lost 1 base and J lost 4; bases outside the gene matches: 6. The CDR3 sequence is 15 residues long. Germline V gives CDR1 SGHRS, CDR2 YFSETQ.

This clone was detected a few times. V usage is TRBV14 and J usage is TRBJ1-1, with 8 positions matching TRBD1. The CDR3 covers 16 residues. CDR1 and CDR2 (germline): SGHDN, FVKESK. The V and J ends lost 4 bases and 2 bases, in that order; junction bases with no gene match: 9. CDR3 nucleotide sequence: TGTGCCAGCAGCCCCCATTACGGACAGGGAAACACTGAAGCTTTCTTT. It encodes CASSPHYGQGNTEAFF.

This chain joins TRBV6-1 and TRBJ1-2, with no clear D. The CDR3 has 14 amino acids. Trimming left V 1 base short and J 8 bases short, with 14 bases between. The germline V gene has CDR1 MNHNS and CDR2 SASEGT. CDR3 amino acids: CASSEGVGRWGYTF. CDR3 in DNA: TGTGCCAGCAGTGAAGGTGTTGGCAGATGGGGCTACACCTTC.

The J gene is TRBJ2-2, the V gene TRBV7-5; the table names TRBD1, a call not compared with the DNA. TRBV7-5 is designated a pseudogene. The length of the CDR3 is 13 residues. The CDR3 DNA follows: TGTGCCAGAAGGGACATGAACACCGGGGAGCTGTTTTTT. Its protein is CARRDMNTGELFF.

CDR3 bases: TGTGCCAGCTCACCACTCCAGGCAAACACTGAAGCTTTCTTT. Its protein is CASSPLQANTEAFF. The V call is TRBV18, the J call TRBJ1-1, with no clear D. The CDR3 is made up of 14 amino acids. The germline V and J ends were trimmed by 1 base and 2 bases, with 8 bases remaining between them. The germline V gene encodes CDR1 KGHSH and CDR2 LQKENI.

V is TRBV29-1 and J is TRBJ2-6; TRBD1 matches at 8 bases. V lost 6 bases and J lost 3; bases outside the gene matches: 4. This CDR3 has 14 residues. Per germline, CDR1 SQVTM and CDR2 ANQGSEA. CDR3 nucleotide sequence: TGCAGCGTCCGACAGGGGTATGGGGCCAACGTCCTGACTTTC. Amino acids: CSVRQGYGANVLTF.

Here the CDR3 reads CASSRGQGSSPLHF. The DNA for the CDR3 is TGTGCCAGCAGCCGGGGACAGGGGAGTTCACCCCTCCACTTT. V is TRBV11-1 and J is TRBJ1-6, with 10 bases that match TRBD1. The ends lost 5 bases at V and 9 bases at J; junction bases unmatched: 4. The length of the CDR3 is 14 residues. Germline V CDR1 and CDR2: SGHAT, FQDESV (reference sequence).